The TCR beta chain under discussion was sequenced for a study of glioma-infiltrating T cells after dendritic cell vaccination. Whole-study context: Glioblastoma patients came from Phase I and II dendritic cell vaccination trials. General study points: Estimated pretreatment TIL content predicted outcome after dendritic cell vaccination.

Specified time point: after dendritic cell vaccination, including at tumor progression/relapse. No glioblastoma patient carried an isocitrate dehydrogenase mutation. PBMC were collected before vaccination, two weeks after the third vaccination, and at progression. Germline loops: CDR1 SGHDT, CDR2 YYEEEE. V lost 4 bases and J 4 bases, leaving 15 bases between the germline ends. The CDR3 consists of 14 residues. Profiled with immunoSEQ multiplex PCR; TCRdb holds only in-frame clones, not every one. The sample yields roughly 88,000 clones, roughly four fifths seen once. In regard to this clone: Its specificity is unknown.

Specimen: blood, collected after dendritic cell vaccination. This chain joins TRBV5-6 and TRBJ2-7; D assignment may be TRBD1 or TRBD2 (5 bases each). This TCR was sampled from a human donor with glioblastoma. Here the CDR3 DNA reads TGTGCCAGCAGCATGGGGGTGGGAGCATACGAGCAGTACTTC. It is translated as CASSMGVGAYEQYF.